The source of this T cell receptor (beta chain) is a study of shared clonotypes between healthy human individuals. The overall study: The donor pool was made up of a couple of women and a few men aged 18 to 49.

In replicate PCRs of unsorted PBMC, 250 to 300 ng DNA, 25,000 to 35,000 T cell genomes, was used. TCRdb's copy holds only in-frame clones and misses some; the assay was immunoSEQ multiplex PCR. Of roughly 500,000 clones listed, over 65% are singletons. The CDR3 runs to 14 residues. Between the trimmed V and J ends, which lost 3 bases and 5 bases, there was a span of 10 bases. Germline V gene data show CDR1 as KGHSY and CDR2 as FQNENV. The chain employs TRBV16 and TRBJ1-4, with a possible D match to TRBD1 (6 bases). Specimen: PBMCs. The sequence was obtained from a woman aged 40 to 49 in good health. Some clones in this sample may be carry-over from other donors' samples. The CDR3 region is CASSQWGPNEKLFF. CDR3 sequence (DNA): TGTGCCAGCAGCCAGTGGGGGCCAAATGAAAAACTGTTTTTT.